The present T cell receptor (beta chain) was sequenced within a study of regulatory T cells in long-lasting Graves disease. Study at large: Disease was considered persistent Graves' disease after over 5 years of antithyroid drugs (with positive TSH receptor antibodies).

The study, taken as a whole, reports: Samples came from peripheral blood alone, without thyroid tissue. Persistent Graves' patients showed a TCR diversity that was lower than that of newly diagnosed ones.

Time point described: persistent/refractory GD, antithyroid drugs over 5 years with positive TRAb. Extracted RNA from PBMCs served as the source of the TCR library. Under American Thyroid Association guidelines, Graves' disease was diagnosed. The germline V gene encodes CDR1 SQVTM and CDR2 ANQGSEA. The CDR3 runs 13 residues. Of note for this clonotype: Its antigen is not identified. Germline and junction disagree at one end, which may indicate a read error.

Both iRepertoire HTBI primers and Arm-PCR of CDR3 regions were used to build the TCR beta libraries. TCRdb ran MiXCR on the multiplex PCR reads and lists one entry per CDR3 protein. In the table there are about 470,000 distinct CDR3 sequences, about a fifth of which are singletons. V usage is TRBV29-1 and J usage is TRBJ2-5, with D possibly being TRBD2 (6 bases). This material consisted of peripheral blood mononuclear cells (PBMCs), taken when the disease was refractory, from a patient treated with antithyroid drugs. This clonotype was obtained from a female donor with Graves disease. CDR3 sequence: CGVLSRGRETQYF. For the CDR3, the DNA is TGCGGCGTTCTCTCTCGGGGGAGAGAGACCCAGTACTTC.